The clone carrying this T cell receptor beta chain was recorded at least ten times. In TCRdb, the reads were re-called with MiXCR into one record per CDR3 protein. The data show almost 500,000 distinct CDR3 sequences, around 10% seen once. This sample is drawn from a study of T cell repertoires in cytomegalovirus infection. Germline V CDR1 and CDR2: SGHVS, FQNEAQ. V was pared by 7 bases and J by 0 bases, with 5 bases of the junction left unmatched. The CDR3 has 14 residues. This clonotype was obtained from a human donor in good health (CMV status not recorded). Some clones in this sample may be carry-over from other donors' samples. Sequencing used PBMCs. This sequence joins TRBV7-8 and TRBJ1-1; 7 bases fit TRBD1. The CDR3 nucleotides read TGTGCCAGCACGGGGACAGAGCTGAACACTGAAGCTTTCTTT. Its translation is CASTGTELNTEAFF.